The 7 T cell receptor beta chains presented below share a single source sample, sequenced in a study of T-cell memory formation after mild COVID-19. TCRdb called the 5' RACE reads again in MiXCR, with one record for every CDR3 protein. The sample shows 400,000 to 500,000 distinct CDR3 sequences, around 20% of them seen only once. Input material: PBMCs or a T cell subset sorted from them (not recorded which). The receptors were sampled from an adult woman who had mild COVID-19 (a few samples of this study predate the infection). Cell type and time point are not known.

The chain recombines TRBV5-1 with TRBJ1-2; possible D gene TRBD1, 6 bases. The germline gives CDR1 SGHRS, CDR2 YFSETQ. This CDR3 region has 13 residues. Trimming shortened V by 4 bases and J by 1 base, and 8 bases separated the two germline ends. CDR3 in amino acids: CASSAGHNYGYTF. The CDR3 DNA reads as TGCGCCAGCAGCGCGGGACATAACTATGGCTACACCTTC.

The rearrangement uses TRBV20-1 and TRBJ2-1, with D possibly matching TRBD2 (6 bases). The CDR3 runs 14 residues. Germline V gene data show CDR1 as DFQATT and CDR2 as SNEGSKA (reference sequence). V lost 5 bases and J lost 8, with 19 bases in between. This chain's CDR3 is CSADRDSRRDEQFF. The CDR3 region has the DNA TGCAGTGCTGACCGGGACTCCCGTCGAGATGAGCAGTTCTTC.

This chain uses TRBV6-2 or TRBV6-3 with TRBJ2-1; D not resolved. V lost 5 bases and J 1 base, leaving 12 bases between the germline ends. The CDR3 extends over 15 amino acids. CDR1 and CDR2 from the germline V gene are MNHEY and SVGEGT. Written as DNA, the CDR3 is TGTGCCAGCAGTACCAAGAGAGGATCCTACAATGAGCAGTTCTTC. Translated, it gives CASSTKRGSYNEQFF.

This clonotype turned up a few times. The V call is TRBV10-3, the J call TRBJ2-1, with 8 bases lining up with TRBD1. Germline loops: CDR1 ENHRY, CDR2 SYGVKD. The CDR3 length is 13 residues. Unmatched junction bases numbered 9, after V lost 6 bases and J lost 11 bases. The chain's CDR3 is CAIRTGESGKQFF. CDR3 sequence (DNA): TGTGCCATCAGGACAGGGGAATCGGGTAAGCAGTTCTTC.

The rearrangement uses TRBV11-3 and TRBJ2-2, with D possibly being TRBD2 (5 bases). Trimming removed 2 bases from V and 6 bases from J, with 13 bases in between. The CDR3 is 15 amino acids. Germline V gives CDR1 SGHNT, CDR2 YENEEA. CDR3 sequence: CASSLLEGFPGELFF. The CDR3 DNA reads as TGTGCCAGCAGCTTATTAGAGGGATTCCCCGGGGAGCTGTTTTTT.

This chain joins TRBV6-5 and TRBJ2-7; TRBD1 matches at 7 bases. With 0 bases clipped from V and 1 base from J, the junction kept 3 bases outside the gene matches. The CDR3 covers 15 residues. Germline CDR1 MNHEY, CDR2 SVGAGI. CDR3 in amino acids: CASSYSSTGSYEQYF. CDR3 in DNA: TGTGCCAGCAGTTACTCTTCGACAGGGTCCTACGAGCAGTACTTC.

The chain carries TRBV4-1 and TRBJ1-1, with no clear D. This CDR3 spans 14 amino acids. V lost 1 base to trimming and J lost 7 bases, with 13 bases between them. Germline loops: CDR1 MGHRA, CDR2 YSYEKL. The CDR3 nucleotides are TGCGCCAGCAGCCAAGTAGGTCAGGCTAATGAAGCTTTCTTT. Its protein is CASSQVGQANEAFF.